The source of this T cell receptor beta chain is a study of T cells after yellow fever vaccination. The CDR3 runs 13 residues. Trimming cost V 5 bases and J 4 bases, with 10 bases left between them. From germline, CDR1 is SGHRS and CDR2 YFSETQ. By sample fraction, this clonotype is medium-sized. Its antigen remains unknown. Study-wide points: Weaker, the secondary response peaked sooner, at day 5 versus 15.

Universal primer sites and UMIs were introduced during 5'RACE template-switching synthesis of TCR cDNA. TCRdb used MiXCR to reprocess the 5' RACE reads, holding one entry per CDR3 protein. The sample lists 78,000 or so distinct CDR3 sequences, about 7.2% seen once, with around 29% in the top ten. The source was CD8+ T cells sorted from PBMCs, collected 10 to 11 days after the first yellow fever vaccination. This sequence joins TRBV5-1 and TRBJ2-1, with D possibly being TRBD1 (5 bases). This clonotype originated in a man younger than 30 who received the YFV17D yellow fever vaccine. The CDR3, as DNA: TGCGCCAGCAGATCAGGGCCGTACAATGAGCAGTTCTTC. The encoded protein is CASRSGPYNEQFF.